This TCR beta chain comes out of a study of cytotoxic CD8 clonotypes in ibrutinib-treated CLL. The study's findings and limits: Treatment left the uncommon public clonotypes either contracted or stable in frequency.

The length of the CDR3 is 13 residues. CDR1 and CDR2 (germline): SGHAT, FQNNGV. Between the trimmed V and J ends, which lost 7 bases and 0 bases, there was a span of 7 bases. TCR beta library input comprised around 2 micrograms of genomic DNA from cryopreserved PBMCs. This clone was detected only a few times. Its cognate antigen is unknown. Some clones are missing from TCRdb's copy, which holds only in-frame ones; the method was immunoSEQ multiplex PCR. Among about 160,000 clones listed, about 88% were seen once. The gene calls are TRBV11-2 and TRBJ2-1; D not certain. This specimen was PBMCs, taken at disease progression, from a patient treated with ibrutinib. This clonotype originated in a human donor with chronic lymphocytic leukemia. CDR3 amino acids: CASTHSSYNEQFF. In nucleotides, the CDR3 is TGTGCCAGCACGCACAGCTCCTACAATGAGCAGTTCTTC.